The 9 T cell receptor beta chains in this list originate from one sample, sequenced in a study of T cell changes during pregnancy in multiple sclerosis (dated by TCRdb to the late 2010s). The library came from the immunoSEQ multiplex PCR assay. TCRdb holds this immuneACCESS table with in-frame rearrangements only. Some clones are missing; in checked studies, unresolved V genes explain under half, and the rest has no known cause. This sample is represented by approximately 65,000 clones; 80% to 95% of them were singletons. The ten largest clones add up to roughly 3.2% of the sample. Source: CD8+ T cells from peripheral blood mononuclear cells, taken in the third trimester of pregnancy. Receptor source: a female donor in good health, enrolled as a control in a pregnancy study.

The chain has TRBV27 and TRBJ2-7; D is unresolved. The CDR3 is made up of 16 amino acids. The V and J ends lost 1 base and 2 bases respectively, with 15 bases between them. Germline values: CDR1 MNHEY, CDR2 SMNVEV (reference sequence). The DNA for the CDR3 is TGTGCCAGCAGTTTATGGCCCCCAGGCGAGACCTACGAGCAGTACTTC. Translating gives CASSLWPPGETYEQYF.

The table lists this clone with a count of one. The gene calls are TRBV11-1 and TRBJ2-7, with 10 bases aligning to TRBD2. V lost 2 bases to trimming and J lost 4 bases; unmatched junction nucleotides: 5. Germline values: CDR1 SGHAT, CDR2 FQDESV (reference sequence). The CDR3 covers 15 residues. CDR3 DNA: TGTGCCAGCAGCTTATGGGCTAGCGGGGGATACGAGCAGTACTTC. Protein product: CASSLWASGGYEQYF.

The chain has TRBV5-4 and TRBJ1-2; maybe TRBD1 (6 bases). V lost 3 bases and J 0 bases, leaving 15 bases between the germline ends. CDR1 and CDR2 from the germline V gene are SGHNT and YYREEE (reference sequence). The CDR3 is made up of 16 amino acids. CDR3 sequence reads: CASSSRTAEANYGYTF. The CDR3 DNA sequence: TGTGCCAGCAGCTCCCGGACAGCAGAAGCTAACTATGGCTACACCTTC.

DNA of the CDR3: TGTGCCAGCAGCCCAGACAAATACAATGAGCAGTTCTTC. This sequence encodes CASSPDKYNEQFF. The chain has TRBV13 and TRBJ2-1; no firm D call. Trimming removed 5 bases from V and 4 bases from J, with 9 bases in between. Germline CDR1 reads PRHDT; CDR2 reads FYEKMQ (reference sequence). The CDR3 is made up of 13 amino acids.

Concerning this clone itself: Other nucleotide sequences from this sample produce the same CDR3. V and J are TRBV6-5 and TRBJ2-7; D is possibly TRBD1 (6 bases). CDR3 length equals 13 residues. V dropped 3 bases and J dropped 2 bases, with 8 bases sitting between them. Germline CDR1 and CDR2: MNHEY and SVGAGI. The CDR3 spells CASSYNRAYEQYF. The CDR3 nucleotides are TGTGCCAGCAGTTATAACAGGGCCTACGAGCAGTACTTC.

The chain links TRBV5-1 to TRBJ2-3; no reliable D call. Between the trimmed V and J ends, which lost 1 base and 3 bases, there was a span of 3 bases. Germline V gene sequence: CDR1 SGHRS, CDR2 YFSETQ. This CDR3 is 12 amino acids long. CDR3 in DNA: TGCGCCAGCAGCTTGTATACAGATACGCAGTATTTT. Translated, it gives CASSLYTDTQYF.

V and J are TRBV19 and TRBJ2-7, with TRBD1 matching 9 bases. Germline V gene data show CDR1 as LNHDA and CDR2 as SQIVND (reference sequence). The CDR3 totals 15 residues. V dropped 4 bases and J dropped 2; count of bases not matched to a gene: 6. CDR3 nucleotide sequence: TGTGCCAGTAGTACAACCGGACAGGGGACCTACGAGCAGTACTTC. It translates to CASSTTGQGTYEQYF.

V usage is TRBV2 and J usage is TRBJ1-2; D not resolved. From germline, CDR1 is SNHLY and CDR2 FYNNEI. The CDR3 contains 14 residues. V lost 6 bases, J lost 5 bases, and 16 bases lay in between. In DNA, the CDR3 is TGTGCCAGCAGCCTGCGGGTGGAGGGATATGGCTACACCTTC. Translating it yields CASSLRVEGYGYTF.

The chain carries TRBV2 and TRBJ1-5; D is perhaps TRBD1 (5 bases). V lost 4 bases, J lost 5 bases, and 18 bases lay in between. The germline gives CDR1 SNHLY, CDR2 FYNNEI. The CDR3 spans 16 residues. CDR3: CASSVRRTTLYQPQHF. The CDR3 bases are TGTGCCAGCAGTGTAAGGCGGACAACCCTATATCAGCCCCAGCATTTT.